This T cell receptor beta chain was documented in a study of blood T cell repertoires in COVID-19. Trimming took 3 bases from V and 7 from J, leaving 15 bases between them. Germline assignment: CDR1 MGHDK and CDR2 SYGVNS. This CDR3 spans 14 amino acids. Original data processing: Scientists estimated how many nucleated cells there were by amplifying reference gene primers. The assay was immunoSEQ multiplex PCR, and TCRdb's table has in-frame clones only and misses some. The V and J calls and clone size come from that table; D and trimming were worked out from the DNA. The sample contains about 50,000 clones, roughly 89% of which appear only once. This clone was seen once.

Sequences were obtained from peripheral blood. The chain employs TRBV25-1 and TRBJ1-2; perhaps TRBD1 as D (6 bases). The receptor's source is a woman at least 80 years old with acute or convalescent COVID-19. For the CDR3, the DNA is TGTGCCAGCAGTGATGCTAGGACAGTTAGTGGCTACACCTTC. This translates into CASSDARTVSGYTF.